A single sample is the source of the 11 T cell receptor beta chains below, sequenced in a study of CD4+ T cells in melanoma. Measured with immunoSEQ multiplex PCR; TCRdb has only the in-frame clones, and not every one. The table records 120,000 to 150,000 clones, about 90% of them present only once. The origin of the receptors is a human donor with melanoma.

V usage is TRBV11-2 and J usage is TRBJ1-4, with D uncertain. Germline V gene lookup returns CDR1 SGHAT and CDR2 FQNNGV. The CDR3 has 15 amino acids. The ends were cut back, 1 base at V and 0 bases at J, with 6 bases in the middle. CDR3 region: CASSLVAATNEKLFF. DNA of the CDR3: TGTGCCAGCAGCTTAGTGGCCGCAACTAATGAAAAACTGTTTTTT.

The J gene is TRBJ1-2, the V gene TRBV5-1; 8 bases align to TRBD1. Unmatched junction bases numbered 8, after V lost 4 bases and J lost 3 bases. Germline CDR1 SGHRS, CDR2 YFSETQ. The CDR3 length is 15 residues. The chain's CDR3 is CASSGHQGADYGYTF. In nucleotides, the CDR3 is TGCGCCAGCAGCGGCCACCAGGGGGCTGACTATGGCTACACCTTC.

This clone has just one count. The rearrangement uses TRBV2 and TRBJ2-5; D is unclear. Germline assignment: CDR1 SNHLY and CDR2 FYNNEI. This CDR3 region has 11 residues. Trimming left V 8 bases short and J 4 bases short, with 8 bases between. The CDR3 spells CASQERETQYF. In DNA, the CDR3 is TGTGCCAGCCAGGAGAGAGAGACCCAGTACTTC.

The chain uses TRBV7-9 and TRBJ1-4; D is unclear. Germline CDR1 SEHNR, CDR2 FQNEAQ (reference sequence). Deletions cut 8 bases from V and 7 bases from J, with 5 bases between. This CDR3 is built from 10 residues. Here the CDR3 DNA reads TGTGCCAGCGACCCTGAAAAACTGTTTTTT. Protein product: CASDPEKLFF.

The J gene is TRBJ2-3, the V gene TRBV27, with a weak D call TRBD2 (5 bases). The CDR3 loop spans 16 amino acids. With 5 bases removed from V and 6 bases from J, the gap between germline ends came to 21 bases. CDR1 is MNHEY, CDR2 SMNVEV, per germline (reference sequence). As DNA, the CDR3 is TGTGCCAGCAGTCGGCGGACTCGAAACCTGGGCGATACGCAGTATTTT. Translation: CASSRRTRNLGDTQYF.

This chain uses TRBV5-1 with TRBJ1-3, with 7 bases identical to TRBD1. Germline lookup yields CDR1 SGHRS and CDR2 YFSETQ. V shed 3 bases, J shed 2 bases, and the junction held 5 bases outside the gene matches. The CDR3 covers 15 residues. CDR3 amino acids: CASSWDRSTGNTIYF. CDR3 nucleotides: TGCGCCAGCAGCTGGGACAGAAGTACTGGAAACACCATATATTTT.

The V and J genes are TRBV6-1 and TRBJ1-5; no definite D call. The CDR3 runs to 13 residues. Germline V gives CDR1 MNHNS, CDR2 SASEGT. The germline V and J ends were trimmed by 1 base and 5 bases, with 6 bases remaining between them. The CDR3 bases are TGTGCCAGCAGTGAAGAAAGGGATCAGCCCCAGCATTTT. It yields the protein CASSEERDQPQHF.

This chain uses TRBV5-1 with TRBJ2-1, with D perhaps matching TRBD1 (6 bases). The V and J ends lost 2 bases and 8 bases respectively, with 8 bases between them. CDR3 length equals 12 residues. CDR1 and CDR2 from the germline V gene are SGHRS and YFSETQ. The chain's CDR3 is CASSLQGYEQFF. The CDR3 DNA reads as TGCGCCAGCAGCTTACAGGGTTATGAGCAGTTCTTC.

The chain has TRBV7-3 and TRBJ2-1; perhaps TRBD2 as D (6 bases). Germline V gene data show CDR1 as SGHTA and CDR2 as FQGTGA. The CDR3 is made up of 15 amino acids. Trimming removed 4 bases from V and 2 bases from J, with 12 bases in between. The chain's CDR3 is CASSYRDSPYNEQFF. The CDR3 region has the DNA TGTGCCAGCAGCTACCGGGACTCCCCCTACAATGAGCAGTTCTTC.

The chain has TRBV7-2 and TRBJ2-1; D is ambiguous. Trimming removed 2 bases at V and 7 bases at J, with 6 bases between. Germline V CDR1 and CDR2: SGHTA, FQGNSA. The CDR3 extends over 12 amino acids. CDR3 sequence (DNA): TGTGCCAGCAGCTTAAACCGGAATGAGCAGTTCTTC. It is translated as CASSLNRNEQFF.

Worth noting for this clone: Other DNA sequences within the sample encode an identical CDR3. The rearrangement links TRBV30 to TRBJ2-5; D call uncertain. The germline V gene encodes CDR1 GTSNPN and CDR2 SVGIG (reference sequence). Trimming removed 3 bases from V and 1 base from J, with 9 bases in between. The CDR3 has 13 amino acids. The CDR3 region is CAWSGGFQETQYF. CDR3 nucleotide sequence: TGTGCCTGGAGCGGCGGCTTCCAAGAGACCCAGTACTTC.